Listed below are T cell receptor beta chains from one sample, sequenced in a study of glioma-infiltrating T cells after dendritic cell vaccination. Sequencing was performed with immunoSEQ multiplex PCR; in TCRdb, only in-frame clones are kept and a portion is missing. This table has fewer than 65,000 clones, 89% appearing once. This specimen consisted of blood, obtained after dendritic cell vaccination. The receptors stem from a human donor with glioblastoma. CDR3s include the opening cysteine and the closing phenylalanine or tryptophan. A D gene is named only where the DNA matches it firmly. Only some rows state a clone size, as once, few, many or a class for expanded clones.

CASSENGPGSGEQYF	TGTGCCAGCAGTGAAAATGGGCCGGGGAGTGGCGAGCAGTACTTC	.	TRBV6-1	TRBJ2-7	.
CAGNPTVLANYGYTF	TGTGCCGGTAACCCTACAGTTCTTGCTAACTATGGCTACACCTTC	.	TRBV6-1	TRBJ1-2	.
CASSEGQGASVTGELFF	TGCGCCAGCAGCGAGGGACAGGGGGCTTCGGTCACCGGGGAGCTGTTTTTT	TRBD1	TRBV5-1	TRBJ2-2	.
CASSPGGLATTNTGELFF	TGCGCCAGCAGCCCAGGGGGACTAGCCACCACAAACACCGGGGAGCTGTTTTTT	TRBD2	TRBV4-1	TRBJ2-2	.
CASGLSGGSYNEQFF	TGTGCTAGTGGTTTGTCAGGGGGCTCCTACAATGAGCAGTTCTTC	TRBD1	TRBV12-5	TRBJ2-1	.
CSAVREGEAFF	TGCAGTGCTGTTCGGGAGGGTGAAGCTTTCTTT	.	TRBV20-1	TRBJ1-1	.
CASSEYRTGNTEAFF	TGTGCCAGCAGTGAATACCGGACGGGAAACACTGAAGCTTTCTTT	.	TRBV27	TRBJ1-1	few
CASSFSLAGTTQYF	TGTGCCAGCAGTTTTTCACTAGCGGGGACGACGCAGTATTTT	TRBD2	TRBV28	TRBJ2-3	.
CASSRTTGGAEAFF	TGTGCCAGCAGTCGAACGACAGGGGGAGCTGAAGCTTTCTTT	TRBD1	TRBV27	TRBJ1-1	.
CAIRPAGVYEQYF	TGTGCCATCCGACCCGCGGGAGTCTACGAGCAGTACTTC	TRBD2	TRBV6-5	TRBJ2-7	.
CASSPVFIGGYGYTF	TGTGCCAGCAGTCCTGTGTTTATCGGTGGCTATGGCTACACCTTC	.	TRBV6-5	TRBJ1-2	.
CASSSSAGNSYEQYF	TGTGCCAGCAGCTCCTCGGCGGGAAACTCCTACGAGCAGTACTTC	.	TRBV7-3	TRBJ2-7	.
CASSLPSSRREKLFF	TGTGCCAGCAGCTTACCCTCGAGTCGAAGAGAAAAACTGTTTTTT	.	TRBV7-9	TRBJ1-4	once
CASSFETGRGDTEAFF	TGTGCCAGCAGTTTCGAGACAGGGCGGGGGGACACTGAAGCTTTCTTT	TRBD1	TRBV28	TRBJ1-1	.
CASSLVGRETQYF	TGTGCCAGCAGCTTAGTCGGGAGGGAGACCCAGTACTTC	TRBD2	TRBV11-2	TRBJ2-5	.
CATSIPGGSTDTQYF	TGTGCCACCAGCATCCCTGGGGGGAGCACAGATACGCAGTATTTT	.	TRBV15	TRBJ2-3	.
CASSEGGLAGGRDTQYF	TGTGCCAGCAGTGAAGGGGGACTAGCGGGAGGAAGAGATACGCAGTATTTT	TRBD2	TRBV2	TRBJ2-3	.